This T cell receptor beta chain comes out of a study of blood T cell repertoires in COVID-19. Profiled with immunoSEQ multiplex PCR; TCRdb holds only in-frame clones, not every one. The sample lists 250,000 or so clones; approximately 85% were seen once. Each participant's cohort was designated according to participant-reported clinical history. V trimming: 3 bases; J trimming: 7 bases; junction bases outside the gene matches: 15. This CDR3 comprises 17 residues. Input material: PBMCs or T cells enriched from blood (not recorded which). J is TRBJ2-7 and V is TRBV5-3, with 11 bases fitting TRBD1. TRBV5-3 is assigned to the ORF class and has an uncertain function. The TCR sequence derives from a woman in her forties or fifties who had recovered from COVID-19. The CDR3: CARSSIRKGQGAREQYF. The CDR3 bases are TGTGCCAGAAGCTCCATTCGTAAAGGACAGGGGGCGAGAGAGCAGTACTTC.